One and the same sample provided the 22 T cell receptor beta chains below, sequenced in a study of cytomegalovirus exposure and HLA in healthy donors. Primers: 60 Vbeta forward and 13 Jbeta reverse. TCRdb's copy holds only in-frame clones and misses some; the assay was immunoSEQ multiplex PCR. The sample carries around 200,000 clones, more than 80% recorded once. Sequencing was performed on PBMCs. The source is a boy aged 5-17 years in good health and CMV-seronegative.

The V call is TRBV6-6, the J call TRBJ1-1; D unclear. Trimming cost V 0 bases and J 5 bases, with 13 bases left between them. Germline V gives CDR1 MNHNY, CDR2 SVGAGI (reference sequence). This CDR3 spans 15 amino acids. The CDR3 region is CASSYSRALGTEAFF. The CDR3 bases are TGTGCCAGCAGTTACTCGCGGGCTCTGGGGACTGAAGCTTTCTTT.

The chain couples TRBV14 to TRBJ2-5; D gene ambiguous. Germline-derived CDR1 and CDR2 are SGHDN and FVKESK. The germline V and J ends were trimmed by 4 bases and 5 bases, with 20 bases remaining between them. The CDR3 has 16 amino acids. The CDR3 loop is CASSPSHPLMSETQYF. For the CDR3, the DNA is TGTGCCAGCAGCCCTTCGCACCCCCTCATGAGTGAGACCCAGTACTTC.

The chain links TRBV10-3 to TRBJ1-2, with TRBD1 matching over 7 bases. The germline V gene encodes CDR1 ENHRY and CDR2 SYGVKD. V shed 4 bases, J shed 2 bases, and the junction held 10 bases outside the gene matches. The CDR3 spans 16 residues. Here the CDR3 reads CAISGGQPPPNYGYTF. The CDR3 region has the DNA TGTGCCATCAGTGGGGGACAGCCGCCGCCGAACTATGGCTACACCTTC.

This chain joins TRBV4-3 and TRBJ1-5; D may be TRBD1 (5 bases). With 0 bases removed from V and 5 bases from J, the gap between germline ends came to 20 bases. CDR1 is LGHNA and CDR2 is YSLEER in the germline V gene. This CDR3 has 18 amino acids. CDR3 amino acids: CASSQDLPVTGYYQPQHF. The DNA of the CDR3 is TGCGCCAGCAGCCAAGATCTTCCGGTAACAGGTTATTATCAGCCCCAGCATTTT.

The chain links TRBV5-1 to TRBJ2-5; D remains ambiguous. This CDR3 spans 15 amino acids. Trimming pared 1 base from V and 3 bases from J, leaving 13 bases between. In germline, CDR1 is SGHRS, CDR2 YFSETQ. In DNA form, the CDR3 reads TGCGCCAGCAGCTTGTTATCCAGGTCGGAAGAGACCCAGTACTTC. This encodes CASSLLSRSEETQYF.

The chain combines TRBV11-2 with TRBJ1-2; D is possibly TRBD1 (5 bases). CDR1 SGHAT and CDR2 FQNNGV come from the germline V gene. Trimming shortened V by 0 bases and J by 9 bases, and 11 bases separated the two germline ends. The CDR3 spans 13 residues. Here the CDR3 reads CASSLDQGRRYTF. The CDR3 DNA is TGTGCCAGCAGCTTAGATCAGGGCCGTCGCTACACCTTC.

Regarding this clone: This sample also contains other DNA sequences that code for the same CDR3. The gene calls are TRBV6-4 and TRBJ1-4; D is uncertain. Trimming removed 4 bases from V and 8 bases from J, with 23 bases in between. The CDR3 length is 17 residues. Germline assignment: CDR1 MRHNA and CDR2 SNTAGT. In DNA form, the CDR3 reads TGTGCCAGCAGTGGACGGTGGCCGCTGGGAGTTTGGGAAAAACTGTTTTTT. It encodes CASSGRWPLGVWEKLFF.

CDR3 DNA sequence: TGTGCCATCAGTGATGGTCAGGCGTACCAAGAGACCCAGTACTTC. Residues: CAISDGQAYQETQYF. The V call is TRBV10-3, the J call TRBJ2-5, with unresolved D. V dropped 3 bases and J dropped 0 bases, with 11 bases sitting between them. This CDR3 has 15 amino acids. The germline gives CDR1 ENHRY, CDR2 SYGVKD.

The V and J genes are TRBV28 and TRBJ1-2; 10 bases are a match to TRBD1. This CDR3 contains 16 residues. V lost 5 bases, J lost 4 bases, and 10 bases stayed unmatched. Germline V gives CDR1 MDHEN, CDR2 SYDVKM. As DNA, the CDR3 is TGTGCCAGCAGTATAAAGTTGACAGGGGGCTTCTATGGCTACACCTTC. This translates into CASSIKLTGGFYGYTF.

J is TRBJ2-1 and V is TRBV15; TRBD1 matches at 9 bases. Germline-derived CDR1 and CDR2 are LNHNV and YYDKDF (reference sequence). J gave up 9 bases and V 5 bases, and 14 bases lay outside the gene matches. This CDR3 comprises 16 residues. CDR3 nucleotides: TGTGCCACCAGCTCCGGGGCCCCTGGGACAGGGCTTGAGCAGTTCTTC. Translation: CATSSGAPGTGLEQFF.

The rearrangement uses TRBV6-1 and TRBJ1-1; D is unclear. Between the trimmed V and J ends, which lost 1 base and 4 bases, there was a span of 4 bases. This CDR3 is built from 12 residues. CDR1 MNHNS and CDR2 SASEGT come from the germline V gene. Here the CDR3 DNA reads TGTGCCAGCAGTGAAGGCGGCACTGAAGCTTTCTTT. This translates into CASSEGGTEAFF.

This chain links TRBV15 with TRBJ2-7; D is ambiguous. There are 11 residues in the CDR3. CDR1 and CDR2 from the germline V gene are LNHNV and YYDKDF (reference sequence). Trimming pared 5 bases from V and 4 bases from J, leaving 6 bases between. The CDR3 here is CATSPGYEQYF. For the CDR3, the DNA is TGTGCCACCAGCCCCGGGTACGAGCAGTACTTC.

The V and J genes are TRBV30 and TRBJ1-4, with 9 bases lining up with TRBD1. Germline V gives CDR1 GTSNPN, CDR2 SVGIG (reference sequence). Trimming took 5 bases from V and 8 from J; bases not matched to a gene: 9. The length of the CDR3 is 14 residues. This CDR3 reads CAWERGQGREKLFF. The CDR3 DNA reads TGTGCCTGGGAGAGGGGACAGGGAAGGGAAAAACTGTTTTTT.

V gene TRBV30 combines with J gene TRBJ2-7; D is perhaps TRBD2 (7 bases). This CDR3 has 17 residues. Per the germline V gene, CDR1 is GTSNPN and CDR2 is SVGIG (reference sequence). V dropped 4 bases and J dropped 3 bases, with 25 bases sitting between them. CDR3 sequence reads: CAWTSEEPGGGGYEQYF. In DNA form, the CDR3 reads TGTGCCTGGACTAGTGAGGAACCTGGGGGGGGCGGCTACGAGCAGTACTTC.

The genes are TRBV25-1 and TRBJ2-5; weak D call: TRBD2 (6 bases). Germline V lookup: CDR1 MGHDK, CDR2 SYGVNS. Trimming cost V 0 bases and J 5 bases, with 13 bases left between them. The CDR3 loop spans 15 amino acids. The CDR3 DNA reads TGTGCCAGCAGTGAATATGGGGGGAGAGGGGAGACCCAGTACTTC. This encodes CASSEYGGRGETQYF.

V and J are TRBV4-1 and TRBJ2-1; TRBD2 matches 8 bases. The CDR3 runs 16 residues. Unmatched junction bases numbered 11, after V lost 0 bases and J lost 10 bases. Per germline, CDR1 MGHRA and CDR2 YSYEKL. The CDR3 reads CASSQDGAFGRDEQFF. In DNA form, the CDR3 reads TGCGCCAGCAGCCAAGATGGGGCGTTCGGGAGGGACGAGCAGTTCTTC.

The chain links TRBV27 to TRBJ2-5; 10 positions match TRBD2. CDR1 is MNHEY and CDR2 is SMNVEV in the germline V gene (reference sequence). The CDR3 is 16 amino acids. V lost 2 bases to trimming and J lost 5 bases; unmatched junction nucleotides: 8. CDR3: CASSLLASGSGETQYF. The CDR3 region has the DNA TGTGCCAGCAGTTTACTGGCTAGCGGGAGCGGGGAGACCCAGTACTTC.

This chain joins TRBV7-3 and TRBJ2-3; 14 bases map to TRBD2. Germline V gene data show CDR1 as SGHTA and CDR2 as FQGTGA. V lost 3 bases and J lost 5; bases outside the gene matches: 7. The CDR3 loop spans 17 amino acids. The CDR3 DNA sequence: TGTGCCAGCAGCTTGGGGGGGACTAGCGGGAGAGGAGATACGCAGTATTTT. Translated, it gives CASSLGGTSGRGDTQYF.

This clone showed up just a few times. This rearrangement joins TRBV2 to TRBJ1-1, with 8 bases identical to TRBD1. Trimming took 5 bases from V and 7 from J; bases not matched to a gene: 6. From germline, CDR1 is SNHLY and CDR2 FYNNEI. This CDR3 region has 13 residues. The CDR3 region has the DNA TGTGCCAGCAGTCCCATTGGACAGGGTGAAGCTTTCTTT. The encoded protein is CASSPIGQGEAFF.

The chain's CDR3 is CASSPRDIDSEGNTIYF. CDR3 DNA sequence: TGCGCCAGCAGCCCCCGGGACATTGACTCTGAAGGCAACACCATATATTTT. The V call is TRBV4-1, the J call TRBJ1-3; tentatively, D is TRBD1 (6 bases). From germline, CDR1 is MGHRA and CDR2 YSYEKL. Trimming shortened V by 4 bases and J by 7 bases, and 23 bases separated the two germline ends. This CDR3 has 17 residues.

The chain employs TRBV29-1 and TRBJ1-1; TRBD1 agrees at 10 bases. With 6 bases clipped from V and 4 bases from J, the junction kept 11 bases outside the gene matches. The CDR3 length is 15 residues. CDR1 SQVTM and CDR2 ANQGSEA come from the germline V gene. The CDR3 loop reads CSVHDRGRKSTEAFF. The CDR3 DNA reads as TGCAGCGTCCATGACAGGGGGCGGAAGAGCACTGAAGCTTTCTTT.

V gene TRBV6-5 combines with J gene TRBJ2-7, with 7 bases identical to TRBD2. The CDR3 is 16 residues long. The junction had 5 bases not matched to a gene; V was cut back by 0 bases and J by 0 bases. Germline loops: CDR1 MNHEY, CDR2 SVGAGI. CDR3 in amino acids: CASSYSSSGFSYEQYF. Here the CDR3 DNA reads TGTGCCAGCAGTTACTCGTCTAGCGGTTTCTCCTACGAGCAGTACTTC.